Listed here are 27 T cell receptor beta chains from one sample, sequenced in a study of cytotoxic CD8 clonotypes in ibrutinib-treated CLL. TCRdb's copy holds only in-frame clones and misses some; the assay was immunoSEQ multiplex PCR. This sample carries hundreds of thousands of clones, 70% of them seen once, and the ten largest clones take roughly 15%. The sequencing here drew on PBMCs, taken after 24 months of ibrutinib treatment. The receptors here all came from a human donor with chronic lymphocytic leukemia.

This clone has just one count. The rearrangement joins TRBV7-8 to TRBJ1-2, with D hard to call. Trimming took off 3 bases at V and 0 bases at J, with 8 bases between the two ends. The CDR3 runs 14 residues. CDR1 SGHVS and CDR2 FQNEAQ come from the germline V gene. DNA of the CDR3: TGTGCCAGCAGCTTGCGAAGCTCTAACTATGGCTACACCTTC. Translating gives CASSLRSSNYGYTF.

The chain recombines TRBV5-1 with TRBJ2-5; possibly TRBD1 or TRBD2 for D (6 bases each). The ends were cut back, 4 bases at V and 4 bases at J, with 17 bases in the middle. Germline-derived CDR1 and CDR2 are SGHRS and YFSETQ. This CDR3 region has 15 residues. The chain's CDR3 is CASSPRGAGLETQYF. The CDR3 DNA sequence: TGCGCCAGCAGCCCCAGGGGCGCGGGGCTAGAGACCCAGTACTTC. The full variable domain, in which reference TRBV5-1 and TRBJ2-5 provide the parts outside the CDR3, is KAGVTQTPRYLIKTRGQQVTLSCSPISGHRSVSWYQQTPGQGLQFLFEYFSETQRNKGNFPGRFSGRQFSNSRSEMNVSTLELGDSALYLCASSPRGAGLETQYFGPGTRLLVL.

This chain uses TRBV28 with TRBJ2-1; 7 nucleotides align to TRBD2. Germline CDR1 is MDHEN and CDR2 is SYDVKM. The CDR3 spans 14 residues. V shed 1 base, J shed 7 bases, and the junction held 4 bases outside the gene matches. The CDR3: CASSLFGGGNEQFF. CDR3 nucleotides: TGTGCCAGCAGTTTATTTGGCGGGGGAAATGAGCAGTTCTTC.

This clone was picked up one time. The CDR3 loop reads CASSYGQGVTEAFF. In DNA, the CDR3 is TGTGCCAGCAGTTACGGACAGGGTGTTACTGAAGCTTTCTTT. The rearrangement uses TRBV6-5 and TRBJ1-1; 8 bases are shared with TRBD1. CDR3 length equals 14 residues. Germline loops: CDR1 MNHEY, CDR2 SVGAGI. V dropped 2 bases and J dropped 5; count of bases not matched to a gene: 4.

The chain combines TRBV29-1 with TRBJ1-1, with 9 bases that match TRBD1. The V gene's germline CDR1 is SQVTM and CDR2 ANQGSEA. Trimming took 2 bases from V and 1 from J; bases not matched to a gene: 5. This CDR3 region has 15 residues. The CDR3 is CSVERGTGWNTEAFF. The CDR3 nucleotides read TGCAGCGTTGAACGGGGGACAGGGTGGAACACTGAAGCTTTCTTT.

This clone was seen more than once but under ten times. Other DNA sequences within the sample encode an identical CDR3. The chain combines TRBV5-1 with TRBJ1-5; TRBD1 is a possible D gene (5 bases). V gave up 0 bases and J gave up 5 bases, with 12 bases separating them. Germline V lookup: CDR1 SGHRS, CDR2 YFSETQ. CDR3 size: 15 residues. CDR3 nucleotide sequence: TGCGCCAGCAGCTTGGTAGCAGGGTCAGATCAGCCCCAGCATTTT. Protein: CASSLVAGSDQPQHF.

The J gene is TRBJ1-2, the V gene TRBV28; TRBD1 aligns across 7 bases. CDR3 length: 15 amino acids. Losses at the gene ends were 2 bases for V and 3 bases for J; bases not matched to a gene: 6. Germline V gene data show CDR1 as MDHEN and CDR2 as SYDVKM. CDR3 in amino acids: CASSLAGGGDYGYTF. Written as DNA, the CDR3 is TGTGCCAGCAGTTTAGCAGGGGGTGGGGACTATGGCTACACCTTC.

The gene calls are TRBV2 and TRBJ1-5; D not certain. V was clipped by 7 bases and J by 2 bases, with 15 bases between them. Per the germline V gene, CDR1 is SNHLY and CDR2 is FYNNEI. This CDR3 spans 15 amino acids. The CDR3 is CASKDHSRGNQPQHF. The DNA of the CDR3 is TGTGCCAGCAAGGACCACTCGCGCGGCAATCAGCCCCAGCATTTT.

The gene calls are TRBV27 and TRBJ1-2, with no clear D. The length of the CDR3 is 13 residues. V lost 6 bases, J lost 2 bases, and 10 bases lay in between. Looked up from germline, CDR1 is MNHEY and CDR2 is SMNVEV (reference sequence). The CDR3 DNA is TGTGCCAGCAGGTCGGGTCAGAACTATGGCTACACCTTC. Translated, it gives CASRSGQNYGYTF.

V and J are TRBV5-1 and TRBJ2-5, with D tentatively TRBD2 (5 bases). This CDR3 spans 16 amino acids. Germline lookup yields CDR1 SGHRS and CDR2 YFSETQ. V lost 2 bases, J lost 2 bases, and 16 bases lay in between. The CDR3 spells CASSFGRGSIQETQYF. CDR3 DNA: TGCGCCAGCAGCTTCGGCCGAGGGAGTATACAAGAGACCCAGTACTTC. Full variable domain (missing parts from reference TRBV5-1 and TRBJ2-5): KAGVTQTPRYLIKTRGQQVTLSCSPISGHRSVSWYQQTPGQGLQFLFEYFSETQRNKGNFPGRFSGRQFSNSRSEMNVSTLELGDSALYLCASSFGRGSIQETQYFGPGTRLLVL.

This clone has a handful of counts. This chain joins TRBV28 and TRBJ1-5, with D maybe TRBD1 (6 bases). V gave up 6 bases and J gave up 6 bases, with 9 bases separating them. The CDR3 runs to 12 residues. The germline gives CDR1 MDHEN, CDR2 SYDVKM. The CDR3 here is CASRVGGQPQHF. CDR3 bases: TGTGCCAGCAGGGTAGGGGGTCAGCCCCAGCATTTT.

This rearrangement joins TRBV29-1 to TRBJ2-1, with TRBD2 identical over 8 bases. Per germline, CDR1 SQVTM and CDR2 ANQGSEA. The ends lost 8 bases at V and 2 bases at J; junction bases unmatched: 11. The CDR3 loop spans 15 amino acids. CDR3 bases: TGCAGCACCCCCGGGACGGGAGGGACCTACAATGAGCAGTTCTTC. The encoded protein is CSTPGTGGTYNEQFF.

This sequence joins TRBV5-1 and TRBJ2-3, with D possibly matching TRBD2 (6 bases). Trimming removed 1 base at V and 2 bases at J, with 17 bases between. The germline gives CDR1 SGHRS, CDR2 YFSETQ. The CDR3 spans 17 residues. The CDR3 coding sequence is TGCGCCAGCAGCTTGTCTATTAGCGGCCTAGTCACAGATACGCAGTATTTT. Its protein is CASSLSISGLVTDTQYF.

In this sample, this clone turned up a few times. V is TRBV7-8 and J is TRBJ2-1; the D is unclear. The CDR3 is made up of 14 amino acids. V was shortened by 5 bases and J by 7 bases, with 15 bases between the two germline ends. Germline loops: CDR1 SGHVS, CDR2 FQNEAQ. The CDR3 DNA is TGTGCCAGCAGCATGGGGAAGGCCGGGAATGAGCAGTTCTTC. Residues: CASSMGKAGNEQFF.

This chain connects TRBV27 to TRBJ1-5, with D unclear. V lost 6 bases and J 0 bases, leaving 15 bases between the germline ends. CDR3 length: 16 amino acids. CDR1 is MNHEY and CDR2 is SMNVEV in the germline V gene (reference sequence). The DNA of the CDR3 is TGTGCCAGCAGCATAATGGCGGGGAGTAGCAATCAGCCCCAGCATTTT. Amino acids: CASSIMAGSSNQPQHF.

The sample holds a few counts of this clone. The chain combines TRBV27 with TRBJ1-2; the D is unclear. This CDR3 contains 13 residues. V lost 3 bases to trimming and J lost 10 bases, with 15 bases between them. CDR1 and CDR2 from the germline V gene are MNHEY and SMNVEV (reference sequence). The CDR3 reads CASSFGGDRDYTF. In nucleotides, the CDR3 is TGTGCCAGCAGTTTCGGTGGGGATCGGGACTACACCTTC.

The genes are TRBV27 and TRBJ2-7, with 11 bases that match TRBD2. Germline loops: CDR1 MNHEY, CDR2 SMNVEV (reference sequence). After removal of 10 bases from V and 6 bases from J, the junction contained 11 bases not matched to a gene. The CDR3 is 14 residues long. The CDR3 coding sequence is TGTGCCAACCTTAGCGGGAGGGCAGTTTCCGAGCAGTACTTC. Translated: CANLSGRAVSEQYF.

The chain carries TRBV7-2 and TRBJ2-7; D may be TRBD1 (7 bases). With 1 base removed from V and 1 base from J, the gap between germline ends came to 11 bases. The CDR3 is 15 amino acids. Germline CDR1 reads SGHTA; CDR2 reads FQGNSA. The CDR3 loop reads CASSLGGDSSYEQYF. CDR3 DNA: TGTGCCAGCAGCTTAGGCGGGGACAGTTCCTACGAGCAGTACTTC.

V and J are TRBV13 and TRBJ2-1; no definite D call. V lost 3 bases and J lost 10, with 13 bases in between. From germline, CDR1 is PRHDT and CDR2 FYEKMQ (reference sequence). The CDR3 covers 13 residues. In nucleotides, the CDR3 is TGTGCCAGCAGCTTCATTTTGGCGGAGGAGCAGTTCTTC. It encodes CASSFILAEEQFF.

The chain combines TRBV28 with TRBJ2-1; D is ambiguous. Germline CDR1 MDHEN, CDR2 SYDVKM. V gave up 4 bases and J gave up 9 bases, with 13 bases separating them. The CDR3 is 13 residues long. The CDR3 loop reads CASSSGWWGEQFF. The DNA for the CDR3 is TGTGCCAGCAGTTCAGGTTGGTGGGGTGAGCAGTTCTTC.

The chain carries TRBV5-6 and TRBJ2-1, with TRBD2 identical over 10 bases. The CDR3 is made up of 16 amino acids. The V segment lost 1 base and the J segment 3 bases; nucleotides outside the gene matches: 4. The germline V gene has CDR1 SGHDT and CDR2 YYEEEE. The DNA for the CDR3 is TGTGCCAGCAGCTTGCAAAGACTAGCGGGCTACAATGAGCAGTTCTTC. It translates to CASSLQRLAGYNEQFF.

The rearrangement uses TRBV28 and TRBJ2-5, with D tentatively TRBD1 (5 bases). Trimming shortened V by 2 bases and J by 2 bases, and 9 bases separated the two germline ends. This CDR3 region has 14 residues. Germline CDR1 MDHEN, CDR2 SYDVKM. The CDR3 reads CASSLRQGQETQYF. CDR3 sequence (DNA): TGTGCCAGCAGTTTACGGCAGGGACAAGAGACCCAGTACTTC. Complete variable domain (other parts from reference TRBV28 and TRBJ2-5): DVKVTQSSRYLVKRTGEKVFLECVQDMDHENMFWYRQDPGLGLRLIYFSYDVKMKEKGDIPEGYSVSREKKERFSLILESASTNQTSMYLCASSLRQGQETQYFGPGTRLLVL.

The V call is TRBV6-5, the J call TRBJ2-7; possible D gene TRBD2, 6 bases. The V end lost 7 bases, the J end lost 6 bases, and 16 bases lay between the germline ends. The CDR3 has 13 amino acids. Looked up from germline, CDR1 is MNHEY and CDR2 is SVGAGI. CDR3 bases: TGTGCCAGCATAGGGCGGGGCCTTTCCGAGCAGTACTTC. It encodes CASIGRGLSEQYF.

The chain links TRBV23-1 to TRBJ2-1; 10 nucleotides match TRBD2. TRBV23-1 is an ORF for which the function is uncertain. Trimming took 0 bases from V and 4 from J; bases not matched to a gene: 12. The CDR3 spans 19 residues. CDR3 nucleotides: TGCGCCAGCAGTCAATCGTTCAGGGCTAGCGGGAGAATTTACAATGAGCAGTTCTTC. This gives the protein CASSQSFRASGRIYNEQFF.

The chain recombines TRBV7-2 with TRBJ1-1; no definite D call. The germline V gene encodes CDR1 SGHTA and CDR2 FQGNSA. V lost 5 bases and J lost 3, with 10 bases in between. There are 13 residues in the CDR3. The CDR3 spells CASSRNSDTEAFF. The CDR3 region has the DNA TGTGCCAGCAGCCGAAATTCGGACACTGAAGCTTTCTTT. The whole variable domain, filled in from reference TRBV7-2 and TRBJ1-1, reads GAGVSQSPSNKVTEKGKDVELRCDPISGHTALYWYRQSLGQGLEFLIYFQGNSAPDKSGLPSDRFSAERTGGSVSTLTIQRTQQEDSAVYLCASSRNSDTEAFFGQGTRLTVV.

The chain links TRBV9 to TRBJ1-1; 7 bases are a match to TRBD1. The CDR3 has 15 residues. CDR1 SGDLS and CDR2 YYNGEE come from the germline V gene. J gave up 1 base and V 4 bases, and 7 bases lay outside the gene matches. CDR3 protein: CASSRRGTENTEAFF. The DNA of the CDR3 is TGTGCCAGCAGCAGACGCGGGACAGAGAACACTGAAGCTTTCTTT.

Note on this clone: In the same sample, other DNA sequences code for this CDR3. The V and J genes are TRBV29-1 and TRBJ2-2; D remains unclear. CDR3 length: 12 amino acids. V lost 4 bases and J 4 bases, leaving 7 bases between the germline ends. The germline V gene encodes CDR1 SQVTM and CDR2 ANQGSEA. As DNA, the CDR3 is TGCAGCGTTGTCGGCTCCACCGGGGAGCTGTTTTTT. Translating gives CSVVGSTGELFF.